This is a list of T cell receptor beta chains from one sample in a study of cytomegalovirus exposure and HLA in healthy donors. Clones were read by immunoSEQ multiplex PCR, and TCRdb kept only the in-frame ones, dropping some. Among 92,000 or so clones listed, 96% were seen once. Sequencing used PBMCs. These receptor sequences come from a man aged 18 to 30 in good health and CMV-seronegative. Each CDR3 is given with its conserved first and last residue. The D gene is left open where the match is weak. Size is omitted from some rows. Given values are once, few, many or a class for expanded clones.

V gene	CDR3 length	J gene	D gene	clone size	CDR3 DNA	CDR3 protein
TRBV7-9	16	TRBJ2-3	TRBD2	NA	TGTGCCAGCAGCTCCCCACAGCGGGAGGGCCTGGATACGCAGTATTTT	CASSSPQREGLDTQYF
TRBV5-4	15	TRBJ1-1	TRBD1	NA	TGTGCCAGCAGCTTCAGGCAGGGGGTAAACACTGAAGCTTTCTTT	CASSFRQGVNTEAFF
TRBV7-7	15	TRBJ2-7	TRBD2	NA	TGTGCTAGCAGCGAAGGGACTAGCGGCATCTACGAGCAGTACTTC	CASSEGTSGIYEQYF
TRBV5-1	17	TRBJ2-3	TRBD2	NA	TGCGCCAGCAGCTTTCCCCCTAGCGGACCTAACACAGATACGCAGTATTTT	CASSFPPSGPNTDTQYF
TRBV12-5	16	TRBJ1-3	NA	NA	TGTGCTAGTGGTTTGCCCCCTACAGGGATCGGAAACACCATATATTTT	CASGLPPTGIGNTIYF
TRBV5-4	14	TRBJ2-2	TRBD1	once	TGTGCCAGCAGCTCCGCTACAGGGGCCGGGGAGCTGTTTTTT	CASSSATGAGELFF
TRBV7-9	15	TRBJ2-5	NA	NA	TGTGCCAGCAGCTTAGGTAGAGGCGGGCAAGAGACCCAGTACTTC	CASSLGRGGQETQYF
TRBV2	16	TRBJ2-7	TRBD2	NA	TGTGCCAGCAGTGAACTAGGGACTAGCGGGCGGTACGAGCAGTACTTC	CASSELGTSGRYEQYF
TRBV11-3	16	TRBJ2-2	TRBD2	NA	TGTGCCAGCAAAACTAGCGGGTCTACGAACACCGGGGAGCTGTTTTTT	CASKTSGSTNTGELFF
TRBV5-1	16	TRBJ2-6	NA	NA	TGCGCCAGCAGGGAGGGACAGCTCTCTGGGGCCAACGTCCTGACTTTC	CASREGQLSGANVLTF
TRBV30	18	TRBJ1-5	TRBD1	NA	TGTGCCTGGAGTGCTGACCGAACAGGGGGCGCAGGCAATCAGCCCCAGCATTTT	CAWSADRTGGAGNQPQHF
TRBV7-6	16	TRBJ2-2	TRBD2	NA	TGTGCCAGCAGCCAAACTAGCGGGAGTGTTCCCGGGGAGCTGTTTTTT	CASSQTSGSVPGELFF
TRBV5-1	14	TRBJ2-5	TRBD1	NA	TGCGCCAGCTCTGACAGGGAATCAACAGAGACCCAGTACTTC	CASSDRESTETQYF
TRBV11-1	13	TRBJ2-1	NA	NA	TGTGCCAGCAGCTTAGTTGGGGGAGGTGAGCAGTTCTTC	CASSLVGGGEQFF
TRBV5-1	14	TRBJ1-1	NA	NA	TGCGCCAGCAGCTTAACGGGGAGCAACACTGAAGCTTTCTTT	CASSLTGSNTEAFF
TRBV29-1	12	TRBJ1-2	TRBD1	NA	TGCAGCGTTGATAGGGGACAGTATGGCTACACCTTC	CSVDRGQYGYTF
TRBV10-1	13	TRBJ1-5	NA	NA	TGCGCCAGCAGGACTGGTAGCAATCAGCCCCAGCATTTT	CASRTGSNQPQHF
TRBV30	16	TRBJ2-3	NA	NA	TGTGCCTGGAGTGACGCTAGACTAGTCCCTACAGATACGCAGTATTTT	CAWSDARLVPTDTQYF
TRBV14	17	TRBJ2-1	TRBD2	NA	TGTGCCAGCAGCCCTAGGTCCCTAGCGGGCAATTACAATGAGCAGTTCTTC	CASSPRSLAGNYNEQFF
TRBV6-4	13	TRBJ2-2	NA	few	TGTGCCAGCAGTGAATCAGGGACCGGGGAGCTGTTTTTT	CASSESGTGELFF
TRBV19	13	TRBJ1-4	NA	NA	TGTGCCAGCGGACAGCTACTTAATGAAAAACTGTTTTTT	CASGQLLNEKLFF
TRBV9	18	TRBJ2-2	TRBD2	NA	TGTGCCAGCAGCGTCGTGGAGGAAGCGGGAGTGTACACCGGGGAGCTGTTTTTT	CASSVVEEAGVYTGELFF
TRBV4-3	15	TRBJ2-1	TRBD2	NA	TGCGCCAGCAGCGGTAGTTGGAGACTAGCCAATGAGCAGTTCTTC	CASSGSWRLANEQFF
TRBV9	18	TRBJ2-5	TRBD2	once	TGTGCCAGCAGCACGCCTTACAGGACTAGCGGAGATCAAGAGACCCAGTACTTC	CASSTPYRTSGDQETQYF
TRBV18	14	TRBJ2-1	NA	NA	TGTGCCAGCTCACGGGTGAGGTCCCCGGGGGAGCAGTTCTTC	CASSRVRSPGEQFF
TRBV7-3	16	TRBJ2-3	TRBD1	NA	TGTGCCAGCAGCGAGGGGACAGGGGGATTCGCAGATACGCAGTATTTT	CASSEGTGGFADTQYF
TRBV6-6	13	TRBJ1-2	NA	NA	TGTGCCAGCAGTTACTCGGACAGTTATGGCTACACCTTC	CASSYSDSYGYTF
TRBV5-1	14	TRBJ1-5	NA	NA	TGCGCCAGCAGCTTGGTTGGGGGGTTCGGGCCCCAGCATTTT	CASSLVGGFGPQHF
TRBV5-1	16	TRBJ2-3	TRBD1	NA	TGCGCCAGCAGCTCCTACCGGGACAGAGGGGAAGATACGCAGTATTTT	CASSSYRDRGEDTQYF
TRBV7-9	16	TRBJ1-1	TRBD1	NA	TGTGCCAGCAGCTTGGACAGGGGAGATTGGGACACTGAAGCTTTCTTT	CASSLDRGDWDTEAFF
TRBV27	19	TRBJ1-1	NA	NA	TGTGCCAGCAGTTTATGGGGGGATACATGGGGCTTGTTGTTCACTGAAGCTTTCTTT	CASSLWGDTWGLLFTEAFF
TRBV7-9	14	TRBJ2-1	NA	few	TGTGCCAGCAGCTTAGTGACGGGGGACCATGAGCAGTTCTTC	CASSLVTGDHEQFF
TRBV28	18	TRBJ1-2	NA	NA	TGTGCCAGCAGTCCGATCTTCGGACAGACCACAGCTAACTATGGCTACACCTTC	CASSPIFGQTTANYGYTF
TRBV6-1	14	TRBJ1-5	NA	NA	TGTGCCACCGGACCTGAAACAGGGTATCAGCCCCAGCATTTT	CATGPETGYQPQHF
TRBV19	18	TRBJ1-3	TRBD1	once	TGTGCCAGTAGTACGTATTTTGGGACAGACAATTCTGGAAACACCATATATTTT	CASSTYFGTDNSGNTIYF
TRBV29-1	16	TRBJ1-1	NA	NA	TGCAGCGTTCCCCCCTATATGACAGAGAGAAGGAATGAAGCTTTCTTT	CSVPPYMTERRNEAFF
TRBV27	16	TRBJ2-1	TRBD2	NA	TGTGCCAGCAGTTTACAATACACACTAGCGGGCAATGAGCAGTTCTTC	CASSLQYTLAGNEQFF
TRBV28	14	TRBJ1-5	NA	NA	TGTGCCAGCAGTTACCCCGGGGGTGGAGGGCCCCAGCATTTT	CASSYPGGGGPQHF
TRBV28	14	TRBJ1-5	NA	NA	TGTGCCAGCACGACAGATATTATTATTCAGCCCCAGCATTTT	CASTTDIIIQPQHF
TRBV7-7	16	TRBJ2-1	TRBD2	once	TGTGCTAGCAGCCCGACTAGCGGGACGACCTACAATGAGCAGTTCTTC	CASSPTSGTTYNEQFF
TRBV7-9	16	TRBJ2-1	NA	NA	TGTGCCAGCAGCTCTAAAACTAGCCCTTGGGGCAATGAGCAGTTCTTC	CASSSKTSPWGNEQFF
TRBV2	17	TRBJ2-6	TRBD1	few	TGTGCCAGCAGTGAGACCCGACAGGGGGCTGGGGCCAACGTCCTGACTTTC	CASSETRQGAGANVLTF
TRBV2	17	TRBJ2-7	TRBD1	NA	TGTGCCAGCAGTGCGGGACAGGGGGCGACTCTTTCCTACGAGCAGTACTTC	CASSAGQGATLSYEQYF
TRBV19	14	TRBJ2-5	NA	NA	TGTGCCAGTAGTATCGGGACTCCACCGGAGACCCAGTACTTC	CASSIGTPPETQYF
TRBV19	14	TRBJ2-7	TRBD2	NA	TGTGCCAGTAGTATTCTAGCGGGGGACTACGAGCAGTACTTC	CASSILAGDYEQYF
TRBV11-2	15	TRBJ2-7	TRBD2	NA	TGTGCCAGCAGCTCCCGGACTAGCGGGAGCTACGAGCAGTACTTC	CASSSRTSGSYEQYF
TRBV19	15	TRBJ2-7	TRBD1	NA	TGTGCCAGTAGTACGGGACAGAAAGTCTCCTACGAGCAGTACTTC	CASSTGQKVSYEQYF
TRBV19	14	TRBJ1-2	NA	NA	TGTGCCAGTACCCAATTTGTCCAGGGGAATGGCTACACCTTC	CASTQFVQGNGYTF
TRBV7-3	13	TRBJ2-7	NA	NA	TGTGCCAGCAGCTCCCAGTCAGGCCGCGAGCAGTACTTC	CASSSQSGREQYF
TRBV7-9	17	TRBJ2-1	NA	NA	TGTGCCAGCAGCTTATTTCCGAGCGTCGCCTACAACAATGAGCAGTTCTTC	CASSLFPSVAYNNEQFF
TRBV27	15	TRBJ2-7	TRBD2	once	TGTGCCAGCGGACCACCGGGACTAGCGGTCCTCGAGCAGTACTTC	CASGPPGLAVLEQYF
TRBV19	15	TRBJ2-7	TRBD2	once	TGTGCCAGTAGTATAGGACTAGCGGGAGCTTACGAGCAGTACTTC	CASSIGLAGAYEQYF
TRBV13	15	TRBJ2-7	TRBD2	NA	TGTGCCAGCAGCTCCCCTGGCGGGAGAAGCCACGAGCAGTACTTC	CASSSPGGRSHEQYF
TRBV6-1	15	TRBJ1-5	NA	NA	TGTGCCAGCAGGCTGACAGAATATAGCAATCAGCCCCAGCATTTT	CASRLTEYSNQPQHF
TRBV19	13	TRBJ1-2	TRBD1	NA	TGTGCCAGTACTCCGACAGGGAACTATGGCTACACCTTC	CASTPTGNYGYTF
TRBV28	15	TRBJ1-4	TRBD1	NA	TGTGCCAGCAGTTTTTGGGACAGGGAAATTGAAAAACTGTTTTTT	CASSFWDREIEKLFF
TRBV2	13	TRBJ2-2	NA	NA	TGTGCCAGCAGGGCCCGGGGGACCGGGGAGCTGTTTTTT	CASRARGTGELFF
TRBV30	16	TRBJ1-1	NA	NA	TGTGCCTGGAGTTTAGGAGGGGCACTCCGTGACACTGAAGCTTTCTTT	CAWSLGGALRDTEAFF
TRBV5-1	18	TRBJ2-1	NA	NA	TGCGCCAGCAGCCATGAGCTCCCCCAGGCTCCATACTACAATGAGCAGTTCTTC	CASSHELPQAPYYNEQFF
TRBV29-1	12	TRBJ1-2	NA	once	TGCAGCGTTCGGGGGGGCGATGGTGGCTACACCTTC	CSVRGGDGGYTF